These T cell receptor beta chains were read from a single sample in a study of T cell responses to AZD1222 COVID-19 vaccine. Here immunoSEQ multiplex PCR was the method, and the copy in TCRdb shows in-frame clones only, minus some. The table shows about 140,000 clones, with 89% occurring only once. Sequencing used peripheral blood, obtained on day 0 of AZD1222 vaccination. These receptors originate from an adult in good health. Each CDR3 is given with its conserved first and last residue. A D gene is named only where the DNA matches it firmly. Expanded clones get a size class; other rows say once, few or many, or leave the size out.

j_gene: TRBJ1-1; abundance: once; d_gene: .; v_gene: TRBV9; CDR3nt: TGTGCCAGCAGCGTGGGGAATAGTAACACTGAAGCTTTCTTT; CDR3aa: CASSVGNSNTEAFF
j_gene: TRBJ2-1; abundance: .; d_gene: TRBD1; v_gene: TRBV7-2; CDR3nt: TGTGCCAGCAGCCACCGGGACAGGGCCCACAATGAGCAGTTCTTC; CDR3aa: CASSHRDRAHNEQFF
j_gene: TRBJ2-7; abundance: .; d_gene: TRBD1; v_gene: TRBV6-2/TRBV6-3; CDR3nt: TGTGCCAGCAGCCACGGGACAGGGATGTCCTACGAGCAGTACTTC; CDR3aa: CASSHGTGMSYEQYF
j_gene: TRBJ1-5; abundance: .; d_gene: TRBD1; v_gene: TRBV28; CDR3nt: TGTGCCAGCAGTTTAGGGACAGTCCGCAATCAGCCCCAGCATTTT; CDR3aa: CASSLGTVRNQPQHF
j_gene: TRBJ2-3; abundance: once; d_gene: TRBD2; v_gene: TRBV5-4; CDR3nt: TGTGCCAGCAGCTTTCGGACTAGCGGGATCGTACGACCCAAGCCAGATACGCAGTATTTT; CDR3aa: CASSFRTSGIVRPKPDTQYF
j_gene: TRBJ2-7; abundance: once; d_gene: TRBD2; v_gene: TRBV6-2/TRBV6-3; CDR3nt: TGTGCCAGCAGTAAAACTAGCGGGAGATGGTACGAGCAGTACTTC; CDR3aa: CASSKTSGRWYEQYF
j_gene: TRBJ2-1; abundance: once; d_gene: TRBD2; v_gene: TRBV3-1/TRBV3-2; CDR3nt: TGTGCCAGCAGCCAACTAGCGGCGTCCAATGAGCAGTTCTTC; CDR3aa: CASSQLAASNEQFF
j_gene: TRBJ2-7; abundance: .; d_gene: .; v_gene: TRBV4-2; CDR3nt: TGTGCCAGCAGCCAAGTCACCCAGGGGAGGTCCTACGAGCAGTACTTC; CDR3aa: CASSQVTQGRSYEQYF
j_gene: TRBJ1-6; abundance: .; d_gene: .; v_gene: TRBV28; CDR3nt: TGTGCCAGCAGCTCCTGGGGTGAGACGAATAATTCACCCCTCCACTTT; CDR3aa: CASSSWGETNNSPLHF
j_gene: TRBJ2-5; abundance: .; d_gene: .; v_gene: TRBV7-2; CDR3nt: TGTGCCAGCAGCTTAGGTTCTAGTCACCAAGAGACCCAGTACTTC; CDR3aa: CASSLGSSHQETQYF
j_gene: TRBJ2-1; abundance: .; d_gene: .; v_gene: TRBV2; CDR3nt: TGTGCCAGCAGTGACAGGGGAACGGGCTACAATGAGCAGTTCTTC; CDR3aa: CASSDRGTGYNEQFF
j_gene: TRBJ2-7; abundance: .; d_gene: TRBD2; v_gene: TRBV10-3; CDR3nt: TGTGCCATCAGTGAAGGGACGGGGGGTGGTTACGAGCAGTACTTC; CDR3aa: CAISEGTGGGYEQYF
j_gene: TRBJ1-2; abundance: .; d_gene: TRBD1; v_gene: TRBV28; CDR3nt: TGTGCCAGCAGACCTACAGGGGGCCCGGTTCTCGGCTATGGCTACACCTTC; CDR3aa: CASRPTGGPVLGYGYTF
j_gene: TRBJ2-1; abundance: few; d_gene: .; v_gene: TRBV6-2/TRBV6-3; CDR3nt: TGTGCCAGCAGCCCCCTCCCTAGCTCCTACAATGAGCAGTTCTTC; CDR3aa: CASSPLPSSYNEQFF
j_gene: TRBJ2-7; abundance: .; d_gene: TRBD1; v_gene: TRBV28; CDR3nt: TGTGCCAGCAGTGACTCCGGGACAGTCTACGAGCAGTACTTC; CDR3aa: CASSDSGTVYEQYF
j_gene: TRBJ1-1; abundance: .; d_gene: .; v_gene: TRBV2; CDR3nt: TGTGCCAGCATTGGGATAATCGAAGCTTTCTTT; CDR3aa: CASIGIIEAFF
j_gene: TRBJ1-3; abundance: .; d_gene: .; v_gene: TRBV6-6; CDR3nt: TGTGCCAGCAGTTCGATAGGAAACACCATATATTTT; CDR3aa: CASSSIGNTIYF
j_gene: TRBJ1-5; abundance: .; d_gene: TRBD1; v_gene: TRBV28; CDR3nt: TGTGCCAGCAGTGCTGGACAGGCCAGCAATCAGCCCCAGCATTTT; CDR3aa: CASSAGQASNQPQHF
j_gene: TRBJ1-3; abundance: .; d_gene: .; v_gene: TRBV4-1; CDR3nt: TGCGCCAGCAGCCAAGGGACCGTCTCTGGAAACACCATATATTTT; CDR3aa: CASSQGTVSGNTIYF
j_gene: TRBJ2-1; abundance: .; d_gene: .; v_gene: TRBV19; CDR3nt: TGTGCCAGTAGTATAGGCCCCGGAGGGTACAATGAGCAGTTCTTC; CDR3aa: CASSIGPGGYNEQFF